This T cell receptor (beta chain) was documented in a study of blood T cell repertoires in COVID-19. Across the study: Collection of acute and convalescent COVID-19 samples took place in the United States, Italy and Spain. The analysed material was cDNA or gDNA that came from T cells, B-cell-depleted T cells, or PBMCs.

Seattle's enrolled individuals joined amid active infection and were then monitored longitudinally. Sequenced by immunoSEQ multiplex PCR; TCRdb stores in-frame clones only, minus some. In the table there are about 270,000 clones, about 84% of which are singletons. This sequence originates from a woman older than 75 with COVID-19, enrolled during active disease. Sequenced: peripheral blood.

As DNA, the CDR3 is TGTGCCAGCAACTCTGGCGGGGGTAACTATGGCTACACCTTC. It encodes CASNSGGGNYGYTF. The J gene is TRBJ1-2, the V gene TRBV7-2; a possible D gene is TRBD1 (5 bases). V dropped 7 bases and J dropped 1 base, with 13 bases sitting between them. The germline V gene has CDR1 SGHTA and CDR2 FQGNSA. The CDR3 sequence is 14 residues long.